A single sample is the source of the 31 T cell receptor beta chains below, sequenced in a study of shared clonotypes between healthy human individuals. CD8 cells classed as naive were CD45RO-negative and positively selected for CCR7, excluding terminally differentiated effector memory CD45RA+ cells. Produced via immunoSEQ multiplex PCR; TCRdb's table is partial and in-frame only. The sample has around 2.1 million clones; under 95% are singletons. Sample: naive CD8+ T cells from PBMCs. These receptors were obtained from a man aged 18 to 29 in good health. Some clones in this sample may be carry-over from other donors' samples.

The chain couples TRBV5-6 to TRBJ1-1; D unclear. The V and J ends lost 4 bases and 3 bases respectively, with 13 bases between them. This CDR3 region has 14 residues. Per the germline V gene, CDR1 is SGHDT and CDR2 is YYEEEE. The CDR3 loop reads CASSVEGRYTEAFF. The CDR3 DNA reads TGTGCCAGCAGCGTAGAAGGACGGTACACTGAAGCTTTCTTT.

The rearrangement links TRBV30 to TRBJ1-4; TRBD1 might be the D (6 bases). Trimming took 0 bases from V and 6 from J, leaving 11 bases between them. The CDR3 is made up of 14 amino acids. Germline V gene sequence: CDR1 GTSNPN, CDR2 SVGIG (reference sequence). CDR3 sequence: CAWSVRGAYEKLFF. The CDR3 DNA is TGTGCCTGGAGTGTACGGGGGGCGTATGAAAAACTGTTTTTT.

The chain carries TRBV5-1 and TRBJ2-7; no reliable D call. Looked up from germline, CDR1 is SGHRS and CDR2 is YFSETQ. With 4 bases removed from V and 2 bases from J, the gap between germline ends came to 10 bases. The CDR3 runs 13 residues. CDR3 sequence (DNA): TGCGCCAGCAGCGGGTCCGCCGCCTACGAGCAGTACTTC. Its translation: CASSGSAAYEQYF.

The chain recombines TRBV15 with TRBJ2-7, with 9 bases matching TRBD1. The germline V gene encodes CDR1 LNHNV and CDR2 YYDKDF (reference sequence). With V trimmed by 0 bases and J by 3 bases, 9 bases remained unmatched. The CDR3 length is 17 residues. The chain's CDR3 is CATSRERAGTGRYEQYF. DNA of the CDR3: TGTGCCACCAGCAGAGAGCGAGCCGGGACAGGGCGCTACGAGCAGTACTTC.

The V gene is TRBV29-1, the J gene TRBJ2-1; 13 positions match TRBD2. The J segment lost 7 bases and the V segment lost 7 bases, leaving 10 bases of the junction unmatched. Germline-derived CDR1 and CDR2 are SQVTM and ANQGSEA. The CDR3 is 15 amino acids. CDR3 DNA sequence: TGCAGCGCCCTCGGACTAGCGGGAGAATGGAATGAGCAGTTCTTC. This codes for CSALGLAGEWNEQFF.

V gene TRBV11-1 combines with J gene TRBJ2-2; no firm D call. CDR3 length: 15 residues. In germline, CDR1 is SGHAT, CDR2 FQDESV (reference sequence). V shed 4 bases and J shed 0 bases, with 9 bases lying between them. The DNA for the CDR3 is TGTGCCAGCAGCTCGCGAGCAGCGAACACCGGGGAGCTGTTTTTT. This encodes CASSSRAANTGELFF.

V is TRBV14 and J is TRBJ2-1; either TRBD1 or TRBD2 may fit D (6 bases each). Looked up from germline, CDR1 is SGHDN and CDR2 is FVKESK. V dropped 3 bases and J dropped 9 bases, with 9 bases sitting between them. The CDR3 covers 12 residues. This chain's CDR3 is CASSHWGAEQFF. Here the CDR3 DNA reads TGTGCCAGCAGCCACTGGGGGGCTGAGCAGTTCTTC.

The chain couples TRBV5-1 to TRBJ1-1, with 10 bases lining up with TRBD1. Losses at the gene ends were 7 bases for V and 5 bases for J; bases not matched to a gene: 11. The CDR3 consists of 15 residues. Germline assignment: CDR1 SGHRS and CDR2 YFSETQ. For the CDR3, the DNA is TGCGCCAGCTCACAGAGGACAGGGGGAAGAACTGAAGCTTTCTTT. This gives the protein CASSQRTGGRTEAFF.

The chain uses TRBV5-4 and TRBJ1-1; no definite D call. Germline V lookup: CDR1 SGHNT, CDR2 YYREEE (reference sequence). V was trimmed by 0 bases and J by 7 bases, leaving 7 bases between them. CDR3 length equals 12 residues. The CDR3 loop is CASSLGTIEAFF. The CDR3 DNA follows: TGTGCCAGCAGCTTGGGAACGATTGAAGCTTTCTTT.

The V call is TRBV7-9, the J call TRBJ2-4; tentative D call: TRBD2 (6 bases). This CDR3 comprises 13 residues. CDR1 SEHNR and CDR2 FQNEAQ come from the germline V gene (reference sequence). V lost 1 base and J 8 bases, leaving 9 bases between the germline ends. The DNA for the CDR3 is TGTGCCAGCAGCTTAGGGTCGGGGGACATTCAGTACTTC. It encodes CASSLGSGDIQYF.

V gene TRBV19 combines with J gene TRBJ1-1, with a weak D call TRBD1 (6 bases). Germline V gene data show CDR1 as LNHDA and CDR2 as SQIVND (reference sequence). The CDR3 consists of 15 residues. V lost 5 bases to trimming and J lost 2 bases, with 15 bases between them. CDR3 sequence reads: CASSLTGFGNTEAFF. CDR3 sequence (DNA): TGTGCCAGTAGTCTTACAGGGTTTGGTAACACTGAAGCTTTCTTT.

DNA of the CDR3: TGTGCCAGCAGTGGGAGGCTACAGGGTTTAACCTACGAGCAGTACTTC. Its translation is CASSGRLQGLTYEQYF. This chain connects TRBV6-1 to TRBJ2-7, with a possible D match to TRBD1 (6 bases). The germline CDR1 and CDR2 sequences are MNHNS and SASEGT. The V gene lost 4 bases and the J gene lost 2 bases, with 18 bases spanning the gap. The CDR3 contains 16 residues.

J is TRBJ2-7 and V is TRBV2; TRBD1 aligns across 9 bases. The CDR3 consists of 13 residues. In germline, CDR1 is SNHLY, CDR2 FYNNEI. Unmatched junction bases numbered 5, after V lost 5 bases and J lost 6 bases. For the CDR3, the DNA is TGTGCCAGCAGTCCGCACAGGGGGCGCGAGCAGTACTTC. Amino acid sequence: CASSPHRGREQYF.

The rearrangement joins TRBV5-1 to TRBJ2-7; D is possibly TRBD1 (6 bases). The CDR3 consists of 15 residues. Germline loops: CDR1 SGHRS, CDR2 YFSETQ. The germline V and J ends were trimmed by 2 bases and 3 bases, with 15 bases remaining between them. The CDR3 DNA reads TGCGCCAGCAGCTTAACGGGACATGTTAACTACGAGCAGTACTTC. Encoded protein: CASSLTGHVNYEQYF.

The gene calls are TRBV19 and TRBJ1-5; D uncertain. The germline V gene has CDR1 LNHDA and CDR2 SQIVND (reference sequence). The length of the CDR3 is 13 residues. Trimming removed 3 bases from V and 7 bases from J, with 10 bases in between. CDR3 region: CASSIWVAQPQHF. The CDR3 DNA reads TGTGCCAGTAGTATTTGGGTGGCCCAGCCCCAGCATTTT.

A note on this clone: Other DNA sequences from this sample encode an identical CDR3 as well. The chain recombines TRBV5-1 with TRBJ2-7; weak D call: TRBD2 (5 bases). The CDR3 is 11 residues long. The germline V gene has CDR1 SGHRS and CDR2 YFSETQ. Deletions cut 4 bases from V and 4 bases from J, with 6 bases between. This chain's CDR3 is CASSPGYEQYF. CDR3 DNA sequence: TGCGCCAGCAGCCCGGGGTACGAGCAGTACTTC.

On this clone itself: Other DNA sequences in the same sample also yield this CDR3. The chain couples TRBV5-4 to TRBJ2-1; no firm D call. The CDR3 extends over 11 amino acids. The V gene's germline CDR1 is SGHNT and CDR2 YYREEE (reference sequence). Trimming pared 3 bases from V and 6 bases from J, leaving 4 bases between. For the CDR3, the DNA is TGTGCCAGCAGCTCGGGCAATGAGCAGTTCTTC. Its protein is CASSSGNEQFF. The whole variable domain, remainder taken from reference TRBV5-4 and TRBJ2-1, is ETGVTQSPTHLIKTRGQQVTLRCSSQSGHNTVSWYQQALGQGPQFIFQYYREEENGRGNFPPRFSGLQFPNYSSELNVNALELDDSALYLCASSSGNEQFFGPGTRLTVL.

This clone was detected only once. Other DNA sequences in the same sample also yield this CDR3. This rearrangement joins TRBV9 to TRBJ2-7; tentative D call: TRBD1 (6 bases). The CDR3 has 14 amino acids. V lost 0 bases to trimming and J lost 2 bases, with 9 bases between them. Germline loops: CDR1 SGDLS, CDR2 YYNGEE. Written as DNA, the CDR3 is TGTGCCAGCAGCGTAGGAAGGGGGACCTACGAGCAGTACTTC. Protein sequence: CASSVGRGTYEQYF.

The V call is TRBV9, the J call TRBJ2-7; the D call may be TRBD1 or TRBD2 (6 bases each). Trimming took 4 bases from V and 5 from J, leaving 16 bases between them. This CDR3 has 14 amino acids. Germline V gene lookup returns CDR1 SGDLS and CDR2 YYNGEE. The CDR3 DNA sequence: TGTGCCAGCAGCCCTACCCGAGGGGGGAACGAGCAGTACTTC. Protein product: CASSPTRGGNEQYF.

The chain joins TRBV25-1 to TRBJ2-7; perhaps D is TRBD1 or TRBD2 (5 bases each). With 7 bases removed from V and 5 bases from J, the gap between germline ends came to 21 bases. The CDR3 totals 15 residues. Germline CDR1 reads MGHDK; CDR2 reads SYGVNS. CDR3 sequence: CASTAPGRGPHEQYF. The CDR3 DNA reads TGTGCCAGCACTGCTCCGGGACGGGGTCCCCACGAGCAGTACTTC.

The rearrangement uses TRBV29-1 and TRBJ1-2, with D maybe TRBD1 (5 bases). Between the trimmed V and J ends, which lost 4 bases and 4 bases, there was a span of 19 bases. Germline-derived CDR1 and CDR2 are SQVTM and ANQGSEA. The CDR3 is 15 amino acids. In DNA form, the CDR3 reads TGCAGCGTTGGTTCAGGGTTACGGGAAGCCTATGGCTACACCTTC. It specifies CSVGSGLREAYGYTF.

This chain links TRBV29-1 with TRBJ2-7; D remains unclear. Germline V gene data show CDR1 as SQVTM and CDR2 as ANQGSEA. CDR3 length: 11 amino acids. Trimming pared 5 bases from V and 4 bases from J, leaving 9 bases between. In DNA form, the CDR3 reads TGCAGCGTTCGAGAACAGTACGAGCAGTACTTC. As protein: CSVREQYEQYF.

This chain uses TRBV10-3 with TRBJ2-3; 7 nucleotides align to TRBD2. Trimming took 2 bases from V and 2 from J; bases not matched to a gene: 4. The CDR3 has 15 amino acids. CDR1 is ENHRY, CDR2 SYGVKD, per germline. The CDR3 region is CAISEPSGFTDTQYF. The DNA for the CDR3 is TGTGCCATCAGTGAGCCTAGCGGATTCACAGATACGCAGTATTTT.

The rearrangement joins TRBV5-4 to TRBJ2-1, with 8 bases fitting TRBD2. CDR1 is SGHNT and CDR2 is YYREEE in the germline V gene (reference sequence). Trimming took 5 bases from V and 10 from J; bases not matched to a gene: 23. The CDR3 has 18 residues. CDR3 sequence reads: CASRGPAVGRAGGGEQFF. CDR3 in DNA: TGTGCCAGCAGGGGACCAGCGGTCGGGAGGGCCGGGGGTGGCGAGCAGTTCTTC.

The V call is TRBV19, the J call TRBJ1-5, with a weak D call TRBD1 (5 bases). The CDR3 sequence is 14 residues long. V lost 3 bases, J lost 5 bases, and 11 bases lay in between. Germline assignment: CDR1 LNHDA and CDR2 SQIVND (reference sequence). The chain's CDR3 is CASSIRDGDQPQHF. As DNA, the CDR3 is TGTGCCAGTAGTATCCGGGACGGGGATCAGCCCCAGCATTTT.

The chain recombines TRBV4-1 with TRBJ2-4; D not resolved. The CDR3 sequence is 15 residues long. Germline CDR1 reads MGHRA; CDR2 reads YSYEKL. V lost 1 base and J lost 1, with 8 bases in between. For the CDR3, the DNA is TGCGCCAGCAGCCAAGCATCCTCCGCCAAAAACATTCAGTACTTC. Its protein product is CASSQASSAKNIQYF.

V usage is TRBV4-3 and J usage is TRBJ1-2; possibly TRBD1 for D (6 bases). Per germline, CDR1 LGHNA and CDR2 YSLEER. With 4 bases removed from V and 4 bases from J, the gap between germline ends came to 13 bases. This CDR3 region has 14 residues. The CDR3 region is CASSPEHRVYGYTF. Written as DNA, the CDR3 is TGCGCCAGCAGCCCAGAACACAGGGTCTATGGCTACACCTTC.

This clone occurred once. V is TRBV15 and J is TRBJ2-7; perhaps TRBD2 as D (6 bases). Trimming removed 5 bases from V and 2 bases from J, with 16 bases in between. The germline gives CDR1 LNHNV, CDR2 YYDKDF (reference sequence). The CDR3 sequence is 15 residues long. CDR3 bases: TGTGCCACCAGCGGATATAGCGGAACTACCTACGAGCAGTACTTC. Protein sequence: CATSGYSGTTYEQYF.

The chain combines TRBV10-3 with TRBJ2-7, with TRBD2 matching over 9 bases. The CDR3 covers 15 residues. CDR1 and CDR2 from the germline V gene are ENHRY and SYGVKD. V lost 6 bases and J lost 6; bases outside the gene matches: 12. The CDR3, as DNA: TGTGCCATCAGCGTAGCGGGGGACCGCCTCGTCGAGCAGTACTTC. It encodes CAISVAGDRLVEQYF.

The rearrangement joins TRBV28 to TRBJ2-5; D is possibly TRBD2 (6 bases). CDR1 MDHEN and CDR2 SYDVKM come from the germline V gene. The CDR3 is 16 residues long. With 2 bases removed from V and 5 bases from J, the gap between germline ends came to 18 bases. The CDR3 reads CASSLSSWGVGETQYF. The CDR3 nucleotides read TGTGCCAGCAGTTTAAGTTCATGGGGGGTAGGGGAGACCCAGTACTTC.

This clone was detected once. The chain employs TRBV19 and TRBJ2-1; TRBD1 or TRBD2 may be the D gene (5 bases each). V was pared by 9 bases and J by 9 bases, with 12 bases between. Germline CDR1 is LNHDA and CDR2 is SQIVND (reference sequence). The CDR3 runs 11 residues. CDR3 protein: CASQGAGEQFF. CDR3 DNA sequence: TGTGCCAGCCAAGGGGCGGGTGAGCAGTTCTTC. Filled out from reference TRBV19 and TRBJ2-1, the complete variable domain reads DGGITQSPKYLFRKEGQNVTLSCEQNLNHDAMYWYRQDPGQGLRLIYYSQIVNDFQKGDIAEGYSVSREKKESFPLTVTSAQKNPTAFYLCASQGAGEQFFGPGTRLTVL.